This T cell receptor (beta chain) was documented in a study of T cell responses to AZD1222 COVID-19 vaccine. TCRdb's table, derived via immunoSEQ multiplex PCR, lists solely in-frame clones and lacks some. The sample holds roughly 130,000 clones, roughly 90% seen once. The sequencing used peripheral blood, collected on day 0 of AZD1222 vaccination. The TCR sequence derives from an adult in good health.

Here the CDR3 reads CASSLGLAGGNEQFF. CDR3 sequence (DNA): TGTGCCAGCAGCTTAGGTCTAGCGGGGGGCAATGAGCAGTTCTTC. The chain recombines TRBV7-2 with TRBJ2-1, with 11 bases lining up with TRBD2. This CDR3 has 15 amino acids. Trimming took 1 base from V and 6 from J; bases not matched to a gene: 2. CDR1 is SGHTA, CDR2 FQGNSA, per germline.